These 6 T cell receptor beta chains were all obtained from the same sample, sequenced in a study of blood T cell repertoires in COVID-19. Assay used: immunoSEQ multiplex PCR; TCRdb lists only in-frame clones, some missing. The table has approximately 190,000 clones, 88% seen once. The sample consisted of peripheral blood. The receptors were sampled from a man aged 35 to 55 with active or convalescent COVID-19.

The rearrangement joins TRBV6-2 or TRBV6-3 to TRBJ1-4; no reliable D call. The CDR3 is 14 amino acids. The germline V gene has CDR1 MNHEY and CDR2 SVGEGT. V lost 3 bases to trimming and J lost 7 bases, with 12 bases between them. CDR3 loop: CASSYGGRGEKLFF. CDR3 coding DNA: TGTGCCAGCAGTTATGGAGGGAGAGGTGAAAAACTGTTTTTT.

CDR3 in DNA: TGTGCCAGCTCACCACCGTGGCAGGGGTGGACTGAAGCTTTCTTT. Translation gives CASSPPWQGWTEAFF. The J gene is TRBJ1-1, the V gene TRBV18, with D possibly matching TRBD1 (6 bases). Trimming stripped 0 bases from V and 5 bases from J, with 13 bases between. The CDR3 is 15 residues long. In germline, CDR1 is KGHSH, CDR2 LQKENI.

The chain has TRBV9 and TRBJ2-2; 8 bases line up with TRBD1. Trimming at V came to 3 bases and at J to 6 bases, leaving 7 bases not matched to a gene. In germline, CDR1 is SGDLS, CDR2 YYNGEE. This CDR3 has 15 amino acids. The CDR3 region has the DNA TGTGCCAGCAGCGGAACAGGGGGAGACGCCGGGGAGCTGTTTTTT. Residues: CASSGTGGDAGELFF.

The chain recombines TRBV15 with TRBJ1-2, with TRBD1 identical over 9 bases. The V gene end was trimmed by 5 bases and the J gene end by 4 bases; junction bases not matched to a gene: 14. CDR3 length: 17 amino acids. CDR1 is LNHNV, CDR2 YYDKDF, per germline (reference sequence). For the CDR3, the DNA is TGTGCCACCAGCGTTCTATCCCTACAGGGGGCCCGCTATGGCTACACCTTC. Its protein product is CATSVLSLQGARYGYTF.

The chain couples TRBV27 to TRBJ2-5, with TRBD1 matching 11 bases. Germline V gene sequence: CDR1 MNHEY, CDR2 SMNVEV (reference sequence). This CDR3 is 15 amino acids long. V lost 2 bases and J lost 4; bases outside the gene matches: 3. CDR3 in amino acids: CASSLGTGGTETQYF. In DNA, the CDR3 is TGTGCCAGCAGTTTAGGGACAGGGGGAACAGAGACCCAGTACTTC.

The V and J genes are TRBV5-6 and TRBJ2-3; the D gene is possibly TRBD2 (7 bases). Trimming removed 0 bases from V and 2 bases from J, with 19 bases in between. CDR3 length equals 18 residues. The V gene's germline CDR1 is SGHDT and CDR2 YYEEEE. The CDR3 loop is CASSLVSMQGRVTDTQYF. CDR3 nucleotides: TGTGCCAGCAGCTTGGTCAGCATGCAGGGGAGGGTCACAGATACGCAGTATTTT.